The clone carrying this T cell receptor (beta chain) has more than one count but fewer than ten. The antigen remains unidentified. The data are from a study of identical twins. Points from the study as a whole: Where out-of-frame alpha sequences were twin-shared, they showed excess low generation probability.

Template switching supplied a universal primer site; unique molecular identifiers were carried on the cDNA. TCRdb fed the 5' RACE reads into MiXCR, producing one record per CDR3 protein. The sample lists 1.5 million to 2 million distinct CDR3 sequences, less than 35% occurring once. V lost 7 bases, J lost 0 bases, and 11 bases stayed unmatched. In germline, CDR1 is MNHNY, CDR2 SVGAGI (reference sequence). This CDR3 region has 16 residues. V gene TRBV6-6 combines with J gene TRBJ2-7; 8 bases match TRBD1. The TCR was taken from a newborn girl in good health. The sequenced sample was cord blood. CDR3 sequence reads: CASILSGQGSSYEQYF. CDR3 coding DNA: TGTGCCAGCATTCTCTCTGGACAGGGAAGCTCCTACGAGCAGTACTTC.